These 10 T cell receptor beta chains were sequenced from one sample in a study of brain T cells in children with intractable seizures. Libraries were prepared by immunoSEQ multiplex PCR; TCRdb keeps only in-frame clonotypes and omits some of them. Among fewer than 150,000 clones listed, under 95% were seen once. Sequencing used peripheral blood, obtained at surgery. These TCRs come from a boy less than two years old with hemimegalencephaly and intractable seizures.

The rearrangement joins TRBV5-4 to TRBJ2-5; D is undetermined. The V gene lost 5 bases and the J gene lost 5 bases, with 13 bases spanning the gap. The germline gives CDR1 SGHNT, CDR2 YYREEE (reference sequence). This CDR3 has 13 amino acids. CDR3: CASSFRSWETQYF. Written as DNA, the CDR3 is TGTGCCAGCAGTTTTCGGAGTTGGGAGACCCAGTACTTC.

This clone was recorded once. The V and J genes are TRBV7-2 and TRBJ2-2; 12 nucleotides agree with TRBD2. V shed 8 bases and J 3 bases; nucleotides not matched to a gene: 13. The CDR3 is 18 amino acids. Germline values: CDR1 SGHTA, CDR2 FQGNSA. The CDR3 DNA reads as TGTGCCAGCCACCGTAGGGGGGGACTAGCGGGCTACACCGGGGAGCTGTTTTTT. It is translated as CASHRRGGLAGYTGELFF.

The CDR3 DNA reads TGTGCCAGCACTGTGCGGGAGGGCGCCTACAATGAGCAGTTCTTC. It yields the protein CASTVREGAYNEQFF. The V gene is TRBV7-6, the J gene TRBJ2-1; 9 bases fit TRBD2. The J segment lost 2 bases and the V segment lost 7 bases, leaving 6 bases of the junction unmatched. The CDR3 contains 15 residues. CDR1 and CDR2 from the germline V gene are SGHVS and FNYEAQ.

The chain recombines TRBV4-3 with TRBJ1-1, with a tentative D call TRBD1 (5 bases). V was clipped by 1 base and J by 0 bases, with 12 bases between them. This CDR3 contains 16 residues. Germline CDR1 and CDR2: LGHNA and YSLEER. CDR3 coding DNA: TGCGCCAGCAGCCAAGGCGCAGGGAGGCTGAACACTGAAGCTTTCTTT. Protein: CASSQGAGRLNTEAFF.

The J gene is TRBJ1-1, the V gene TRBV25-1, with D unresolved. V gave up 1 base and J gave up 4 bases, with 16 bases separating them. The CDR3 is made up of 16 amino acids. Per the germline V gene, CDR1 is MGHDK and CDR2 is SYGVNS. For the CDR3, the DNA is TGTGCCAGCAGTGAATCGGGGAAAACGTCGGGCACTGAAGCTTTCTTT. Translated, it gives CASSESGKTSGTEAFF.

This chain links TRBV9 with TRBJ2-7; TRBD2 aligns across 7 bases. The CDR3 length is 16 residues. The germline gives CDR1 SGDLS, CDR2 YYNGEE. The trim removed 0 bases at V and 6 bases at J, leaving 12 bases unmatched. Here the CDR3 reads CASSVGPSRTSAEQYF. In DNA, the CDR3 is TGTGCCAGCAGCGTAGGACCCTCCCGGACTAGTGCCGAGCAGTACTTC.

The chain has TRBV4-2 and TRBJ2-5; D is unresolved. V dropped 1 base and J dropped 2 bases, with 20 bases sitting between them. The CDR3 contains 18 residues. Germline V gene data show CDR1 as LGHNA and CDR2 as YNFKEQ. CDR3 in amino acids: CASSQVLEAQLYQETQYF. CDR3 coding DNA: TGTGCCAGCAGCCAAGTCCTAGAGGCACAACTCTATCAAGAGACCCAGTACTTC.

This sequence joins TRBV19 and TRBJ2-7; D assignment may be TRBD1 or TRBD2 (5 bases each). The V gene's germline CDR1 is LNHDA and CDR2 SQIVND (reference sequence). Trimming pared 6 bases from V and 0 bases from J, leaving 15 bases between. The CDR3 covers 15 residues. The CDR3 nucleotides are TGTGCCAGTAGGTGGGGACCGGGGAGCTCCTACGAGCAGTACTTC. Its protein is CASRWGPGSSYEQYF.

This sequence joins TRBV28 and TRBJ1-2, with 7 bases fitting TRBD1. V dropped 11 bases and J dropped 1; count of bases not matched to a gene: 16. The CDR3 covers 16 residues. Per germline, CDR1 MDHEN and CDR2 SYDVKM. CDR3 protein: CAAADRIGILNYGYTF. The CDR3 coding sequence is TGTGCCGCGGCGGACAGGATTGGCATCCTTAACTATGGCTACACCTTC.

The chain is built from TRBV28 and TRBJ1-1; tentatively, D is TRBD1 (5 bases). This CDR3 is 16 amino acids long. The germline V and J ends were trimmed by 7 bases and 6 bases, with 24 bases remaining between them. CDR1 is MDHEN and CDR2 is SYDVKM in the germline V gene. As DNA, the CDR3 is TGTGCCAGCACCCTAGCGGGAGAACCACGGGGCGCTGAAGCTTTCTTT. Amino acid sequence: CASTLAGEPRGAEAFF.